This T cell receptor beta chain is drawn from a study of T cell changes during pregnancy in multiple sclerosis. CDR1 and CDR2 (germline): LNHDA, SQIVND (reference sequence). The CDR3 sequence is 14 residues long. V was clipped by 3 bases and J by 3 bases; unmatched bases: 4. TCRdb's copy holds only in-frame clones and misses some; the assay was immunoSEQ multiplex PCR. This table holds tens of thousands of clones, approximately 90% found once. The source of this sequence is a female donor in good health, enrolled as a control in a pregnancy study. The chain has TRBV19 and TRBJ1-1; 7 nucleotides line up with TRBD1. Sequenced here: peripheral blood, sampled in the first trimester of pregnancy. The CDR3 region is CASSMGDSDTEAFF. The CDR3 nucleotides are TGTGCCAGTAGTATGGGGGACAGCGACACTGAAGCTTTCTTT.